This T cell receptor beta chain was retrieved from a study of graft-versus-host responses after intestinal transplantation. Across the study: Recipients had multivisceral, liver-intestinal, or isolated intestinal transplants.

Produced via immunoSEQ multiplex PCR; TCRdb's table is partial and in-frame only. This table holds tens of thousands of clones, roughly 87% found once. V lost 2 bases and J lost 2, with 13 bases in between. The CDR3 covers 16 residues. The germline gives CDR1 SNHLY, CDR2 FYNNEI. Comments on this clone: Antigen specificity is unknown.

The rearrangement links TRBV2 to TRBJ2-1; a weak D match, TRBD2 (6 bases). The sequencing here drew on unstimulated CD8+ T cells sorted from spleen or lymph node cells, taken before intestinal transplant. The receptor comes from a human donor who received an intestinal transplant. The CDR3 protein is CASSESVGLPYNEQFF. For the CDR3, the DNA is TGTGCCAGCAGTGAAAGTGTGGGACTCCCCTACAATGAGCAGTTCTTC.